Sequencing of this T cell receptor (beta chain) was carried out in a study of CD8+CD57+ T cells in acquired aplastic anemia. Study-level background: Sorted CD4+ plus CD8+ cells gave DNA averaging about 3.2 ug.

Germline trimming cut 3 bases from V and 4 bases from J; bases unmatched to any gene: 0. Germline V gene sequence: CDR1 MGHDK, CDR2 SYGVNS. CDR3 length: 14 residues. It was genomic DNA that served as the template for profiling TCR beta VDJ and CDR3. Each CDR3 protein is one row after TCRdb ran MiXCR on the reads. This sample carries about 180,000 distinct CDR3 sequences, more than 45% of them seen once, and the ten largest clones take about 1%. Study conclusions and caveats: Significant differences in CD8+ Simpson's diversity were not observed between patients and controls.

The sequenced patients had an expansion of CD8+CD57+ cells seen by flow cytometry. Remarks on this clonotype: Its antigen is not known.

This chain joins TRBV25-1 and TRBJ2-3; TRBD1 aligns across 11 bases. This receptor was identified in a human donor with aplastic anemia. The sample was sorted CD4+, CD8+, or CD8+CD57+ T cells (not recorded which) from PBMCs. CDR3 coding DNA: TGTGCCAGCAGTGAGGGACAGGGGGCAGATACGCAGTATTTT. Translating it yields CASSEGQGADTQYF.